Listed below are T cell receptor beta chains from one sample, sequenced in a study of CD8 T cells in ankylosing spondylitis. TCRdb processed the 5' RACE reads anew with MiXCR; each CDR3 protein has one entry. The sample carries roughly 440,000 distinct CDR3 sequences, roughly a sixth recorded once. Sequenced input: blood, either unsorted or a sorted T cell fraction (not recorded which). Source of these receptors: a male donor with ankylosing spondylitis. The conserved cysteine and the conserved F or W are not part of the CDR3 here.

ASSEKGYEQY,TRBV2,TRBJ2-7
ANCPRTGRSTEAF,TRBV21-1,TRBJ1-1
ASSLAGGAAYNEQF,TRBV5-1,TRBJ2-1
ASSQEGGGWGEQY,TRBV4-1,TRBJ2-7
ASSAWDERY,TRBV2,TRBJ2-7
SARGLKWGVTEAF,TRBV20-1,TRBJ1-1
ASSHTGVGSPLH,TRBV3-1,TRBJ1-6
ASRDRGETQY,TRBV6-5,TRBJ2-5
ASTAGETQY,TRBV12-3/TRBV12-4,TRBJ2-5
ASRISAVNEQF,TRBV27,TRBJ2-1
ASRGTEYNEQF,TRBV25-1,TRBJ2-1
ASSSRLDSRNEQF,TRBV9,TRBJ2-1
ASSLGELSAF,TRBV12-3/TRBV12-4,TRBJ2-1
ASSEPPGKGNGYT,TRBV6-1,TRBJ1-2
ASSLLPGVLNEQF,TRBV27,TRBJ2-1
ASSVRQTSTNEKLF,TRBV2,TRBJ1-4
AMGARFNQPQH,TRBV10-3,TRBJ1-5
ASSLGSSGTDTQY,TRBV7-9,TRBJ2-3
ASSLSRTPSYEQY,TRBV28,TRBJ2-7
ASDQKQIQETQY,TRBV27,TRBJ2-5
ASSSRLGRQETQY,TRBV7-2,TRBJ2-5
SARGGAGGQETQY,TRBV20-1,TRBJ2-5
ASSGRRTDTHYEQY,TRBV3-1,TRBJ2-7
ASSPTLREIRKTQY,TRBV27,TRBJ2-5
ASSLKTGREETQY,TRBV3-1,TRBJ2-5
ASSLGGSGANVLT,TRBV12-3/TRBV12-4,TRBJ2-6
ASSRGLAGGQGTGELF,TRBV11-2,TRBJ2-2
ASSPGTSETTYNEQF,TRBV4-2,TRBJ2-1
ASSFRGNEQY,TRBV12-3/TRBV12-4,TRBJ2-7
ASSLAMTGGRTEAF,TRBV11-2,TRBJ1-1
ASSRLAGVETQY,TRBV27,TRBJ2-5